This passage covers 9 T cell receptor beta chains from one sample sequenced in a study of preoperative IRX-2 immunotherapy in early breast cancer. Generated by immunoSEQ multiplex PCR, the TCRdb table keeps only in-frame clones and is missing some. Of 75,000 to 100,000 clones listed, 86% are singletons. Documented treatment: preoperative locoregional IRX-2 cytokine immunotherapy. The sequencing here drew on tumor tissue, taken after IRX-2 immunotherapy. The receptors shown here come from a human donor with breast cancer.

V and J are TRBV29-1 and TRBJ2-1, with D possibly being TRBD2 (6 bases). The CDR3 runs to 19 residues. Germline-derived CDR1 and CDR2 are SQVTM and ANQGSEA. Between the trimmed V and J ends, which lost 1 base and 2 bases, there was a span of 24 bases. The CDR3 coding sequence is TGCAGCGTTGAAGCCCCCGAGACTAGTGCGGGTTCCCCCTACAATGAGCAGTTCTTC. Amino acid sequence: CSVEAPETSAGSPYNEQFF.

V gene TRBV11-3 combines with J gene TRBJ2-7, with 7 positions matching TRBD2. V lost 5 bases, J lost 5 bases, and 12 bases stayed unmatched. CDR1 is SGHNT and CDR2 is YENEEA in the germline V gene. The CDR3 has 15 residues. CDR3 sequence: CASSPSWGGSHEQYF. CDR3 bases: TGTGCCAGCAGCCCGTCATGGGGGGGGTCCCACGAGCAGTACTTC.

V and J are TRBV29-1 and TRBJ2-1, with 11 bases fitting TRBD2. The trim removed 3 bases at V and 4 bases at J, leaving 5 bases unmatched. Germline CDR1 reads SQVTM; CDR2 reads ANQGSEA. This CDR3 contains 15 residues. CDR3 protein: CSVEIAGGKYNEQFF. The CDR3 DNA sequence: TGCAGCGTTGAGATAGCGGGGGGGAAGTACAATGAGCAGTTCTTC.

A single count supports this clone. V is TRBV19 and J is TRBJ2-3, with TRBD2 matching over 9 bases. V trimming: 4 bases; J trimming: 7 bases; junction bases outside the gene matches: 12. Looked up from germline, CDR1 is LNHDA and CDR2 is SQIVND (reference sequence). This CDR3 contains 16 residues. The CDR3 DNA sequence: TGTGCCAGTAGTAGGGCTGCGGGAGGGGGGGGCCATACGCAGTATTTT. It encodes CASSRAAGGGGHTQYF.

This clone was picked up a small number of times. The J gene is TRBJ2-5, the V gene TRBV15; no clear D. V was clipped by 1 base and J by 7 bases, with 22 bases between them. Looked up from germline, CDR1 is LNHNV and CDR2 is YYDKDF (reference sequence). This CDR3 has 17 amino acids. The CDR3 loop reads CATSRGVGVTGVGTQYF. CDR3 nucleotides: TGTGCCACCAGCAGAGGGGTGGGTGTTACGGGTGTTGGGACCCAGTACTTC.

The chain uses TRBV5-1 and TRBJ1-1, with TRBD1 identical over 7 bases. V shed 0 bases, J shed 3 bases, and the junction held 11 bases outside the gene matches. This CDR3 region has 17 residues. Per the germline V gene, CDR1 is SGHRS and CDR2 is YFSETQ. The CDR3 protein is CASSLGDRASRDTEAFF. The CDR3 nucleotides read TGCGCCAGCAGCTTGGGAGACAGGGCTAGCAGGGACACTGAAGCTTTCTTT.

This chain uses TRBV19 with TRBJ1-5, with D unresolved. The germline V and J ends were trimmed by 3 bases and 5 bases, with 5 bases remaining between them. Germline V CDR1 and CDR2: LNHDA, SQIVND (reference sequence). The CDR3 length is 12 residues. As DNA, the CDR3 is TGTGCCAGTAGTATTTTGGATCAGCCCCAGCATTTT. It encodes CASSILDQPQHF.

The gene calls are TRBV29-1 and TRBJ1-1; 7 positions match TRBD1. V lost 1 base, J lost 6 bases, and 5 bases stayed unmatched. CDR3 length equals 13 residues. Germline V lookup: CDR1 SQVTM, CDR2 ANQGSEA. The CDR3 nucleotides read TGCAGCGTTGAAGGACAGGGTAGACCTGAAGCTTTCTTT. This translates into CSVEGQGRPEAFF.

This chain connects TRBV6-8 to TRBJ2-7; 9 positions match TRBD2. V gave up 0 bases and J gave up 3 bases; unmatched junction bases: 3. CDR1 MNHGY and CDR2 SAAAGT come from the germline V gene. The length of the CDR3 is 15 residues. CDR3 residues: CASSYSRTSVYEQYF. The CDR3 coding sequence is TGTGCCAGCAGTTACTCGAGGACTAGCGTCTACGAGCAGTACTTC.